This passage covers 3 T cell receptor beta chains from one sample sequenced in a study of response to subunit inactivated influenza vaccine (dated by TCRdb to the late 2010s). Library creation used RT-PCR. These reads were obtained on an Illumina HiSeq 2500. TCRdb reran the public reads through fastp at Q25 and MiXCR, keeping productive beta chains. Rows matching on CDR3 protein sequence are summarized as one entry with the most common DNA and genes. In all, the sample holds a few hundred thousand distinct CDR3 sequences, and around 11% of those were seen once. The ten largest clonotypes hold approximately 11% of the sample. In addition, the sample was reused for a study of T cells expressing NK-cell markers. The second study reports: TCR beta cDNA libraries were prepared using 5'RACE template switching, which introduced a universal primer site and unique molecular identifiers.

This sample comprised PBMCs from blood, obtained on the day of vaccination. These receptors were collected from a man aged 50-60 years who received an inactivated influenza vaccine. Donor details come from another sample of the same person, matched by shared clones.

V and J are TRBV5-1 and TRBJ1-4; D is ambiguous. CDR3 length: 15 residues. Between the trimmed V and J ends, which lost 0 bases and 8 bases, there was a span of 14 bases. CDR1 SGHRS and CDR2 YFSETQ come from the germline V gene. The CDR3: CASSLEYVSGEKLFF. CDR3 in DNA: TGCGCCAGCAGCTTGGAGTATGTAAGCGGAGAAAAACTGTTTTTT.

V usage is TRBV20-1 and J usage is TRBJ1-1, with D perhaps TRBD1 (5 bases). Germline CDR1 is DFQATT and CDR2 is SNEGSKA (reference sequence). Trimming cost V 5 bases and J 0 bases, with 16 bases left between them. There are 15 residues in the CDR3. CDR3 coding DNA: TGCAGTGCTGACGACCCCCACAGGCTGAACACTGAAGCTTTCTTT. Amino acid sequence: CSADDPHRLNTEAFF.

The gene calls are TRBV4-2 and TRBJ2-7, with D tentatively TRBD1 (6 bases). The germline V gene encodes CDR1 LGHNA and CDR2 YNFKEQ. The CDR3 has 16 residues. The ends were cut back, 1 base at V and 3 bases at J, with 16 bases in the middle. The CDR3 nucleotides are TGTGCCAGCAGCCAAGTACAAGGACAGACGAGCTACGAGCAGTACTTC. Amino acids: CASSQVQGQTSYEQYF.